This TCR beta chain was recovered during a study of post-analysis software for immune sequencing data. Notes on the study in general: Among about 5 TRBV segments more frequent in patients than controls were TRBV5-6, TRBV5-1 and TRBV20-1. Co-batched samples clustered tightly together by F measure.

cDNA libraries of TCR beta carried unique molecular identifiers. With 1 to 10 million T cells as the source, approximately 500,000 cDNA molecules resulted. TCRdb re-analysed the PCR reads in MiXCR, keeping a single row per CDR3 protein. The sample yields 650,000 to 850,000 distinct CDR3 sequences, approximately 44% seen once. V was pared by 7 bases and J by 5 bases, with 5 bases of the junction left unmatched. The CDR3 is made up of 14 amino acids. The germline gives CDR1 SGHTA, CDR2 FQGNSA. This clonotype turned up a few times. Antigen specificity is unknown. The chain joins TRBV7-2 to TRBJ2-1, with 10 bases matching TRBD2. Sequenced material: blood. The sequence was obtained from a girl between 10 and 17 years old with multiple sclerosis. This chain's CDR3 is CASTGTSANNEQFF. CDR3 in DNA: TGTGCCAGCACCGGGACTAGCGCAAACAATGAGCAGTTCTTC.